This is a list of T cell receptor beta chains from one sample in a study of tumor-infiltrating lymphocytes in primary liver carcinoma. Each CDR3 protein is one row after TCRdb ran MiXCR on the multiplex PCR reads. The data show about 310,000 distinct CDR3 sequences, with around 50% seen just once and more than 15% held by the top ten. Material for sequencing was peripheral blood. These receptors all come from a woman in her 30s with primary liver carcinoma and hepatitis B virus infection. The CDR3 runs from the conserved cysteine through the conserved F or W. A D gene is named only where the DNA matches it firmly. A clone size is listed for some rows: how often the clone was seen (once, few, many), or a class if it is expanded.

v_call	clone_size	d_call	j_call	cdr3_aa	cdr3_nt
TRBV6-1	NA	NA	TRBJ2-5	CASGLYPLLEGETQYF	TGTGCCAGCGGTCTTTACCCCCTGCTGGAAGGAGAGACCCAGTACTTC
TRBV12-3/TRBV12-4	once	NA	TRBJ2-2	CASTLPDLNTGELFF	TGTGCCAGCACCCTGCCTGACCTAAACACCGGGGAGCTGTTTTTT
TRBV5-5	few	TRBD1	TRBJ1-3	CASSLEQGKNTIYF	TGTGCCAGCAGCTTGGAACAGGGGAAAAACACCATATATTTT
TRBV6-1	many	NA	TRBJ2-2	CASSFERVNTGELFF	TGTGCCAGCAGTTTCGAGCGGGTAAACACCGGGGAGCTGTTTTTT
TRBV12-3/TRBV12-4	many	NA	TRBJ2-3	CATTQTRGTDTQYF	TGTGCCACCACCCAGACGAGGGGCACAGATACGCAGTATTTT
TRBV11-3	NA	NA	TRBJ1-1	CVSSQGTLNIEAFF	TGTGTCAGCAGCCAGGGGACTTTGAACATTGAAGCTTTCTTT
TRBV12-3/TRBV12-4	many	NA	TRBJ1-2	CASSYKAVVYGYTF	TGTGCCAGCAGTTACAAGGCGGTTGTCTATGGCTACACCTTC
TRBV7-9	NA	NA	TRBJ2-7	CASSRELVSYEQYF	TGTGCCAGCAGCAGGGAATTAGTATCCTACGAGCAGTACTTC
TRBV30	NA	NA	TRBJ2-7	CAWSVRHEQYF	TGTGCCTGGAGTGTACGACACGAGCAGTACTTC
TRBV6-5	many	NA	TRBJ1-2	CASSYGDYGYTF	TGTGCCAGCAGTTACGGTGACTATGGCTACACCTTC
TRBV10-2	NA	NA	TRBJ1-1	CASSEGRTEAFF	TGCGCCAGCAGTGAGGGACGGACTGAAGCTTTCTTT
TRBV19	NA	NA	TRBJ2-7	CASSSGPIGYEQYF	TGTGCCAGTAGTTCCGGACCCATAGGCTACGAGCAGTACTTC
TRBV12-3/TRBV12-4	few	TRBD1	TRBJ1-4	CASSRDRATNEKLFF	TGTGCCAGCAGTCGTGACAGGGCAACTAATGAAAAACTGTTTTTT
TRBV11-2	many	NA	TRBJ2-2	CASSLAGGGLNTGELFF	TGTGCCAGCAGCTTAGCCGGGGGCGGGTTGAACACCGGGGAGCTGTTTTTT
TRBV28	NA	NA	TRBJ2-1	CASSTWQGTYNEQFF	TGTGCCAGCAGCACCTGGCAGGGGACCTACAATGAGCAGTTCTTC
TRBV29-1	many	TRBD2	TRBJ2-7	CSVGLALSSYEQYF	TGCAGCGTCGGACTAGCGCTTAGCTCCTACGAGCAGTACTTC
TRBV12-3/TRBV12-4	NA	NA	TRBJ1-4	CASSFAVSEKLFF	TGTGCCAGCAGTTTTGCCGTGAGTGAAAAACTGTTTTTT
TRBV29-1	many	NA	TRBJ2-1	CSGGRLASNEQFF	TGCAGCGGGGGAAGGCTAGCTTCCAATGAGCAGTTCTTC
TRBV4-2	once	TRBD2	TRBJ2-2	CASSQVAGANTGELLF	TGTGCCAGCAGCCAGGTAGCGGGGGCGAACACCGGGGAGCTGCTTTTT
TRBV4-1	few	NA	TRBJ2-6	CASSPTGRAFPGANVLTF	TGCGCCAGCAGCCCCACAGGGAGAGCTTTTCCTGGGGCCAACGTCCTGACTTTC
TRBV28	NA	NA	TRBJ1-2	CASSWGSGYTF	TGTGCCAGCAGTTGGGGGAGCGGCTACACCTTC
TRBV5-6	NA	NA	TRBJ2-2	CANSLAPRVTWEMFF	TGTGCCAACAGCTTGGCACCCAGAGTCACCTGGGAGATGTTTTTT
TRBV11-2	NA	NA	TRBJ1-3	CASSAHPQISGNTIYF	TGTGCCAGCAGCGCCCATCCACAGATCTCTGGAAACACTATATATTTT
TRBV28	many	NA	TRBJ2-5	CASSLSPRRLGTQYF	TGTGCCAGCAGTTTATCACCCAGGCGGTTAGGGACCCAGTACTTC
TRBV6-5	few	NA	TRBJ2-7	CASSYGGHEEDYEQYF	TGTGCCAGCAGTTACGGGGGCCACGAAGAAGACTACGAGCAGTACTTC
TRBV6-5	NA	TRBD1	TRBJ1-5	CTSRLTGATSNQPQHF	TGTACCAGCAGATTAACAGGGGCGACCAGCAATCAGCCCCAGCATTTT